Given below is one T cell receptor (beta chain) in context. Its antigen specificity is not known. Per-nucleotide qualities are absent, and no much larger clonotype sits a single base away. The donors were healthy, HIV-negative adults who had no recently reported acute infections or vaccinations. Only Caucasian adults living in Nashville, Tennessee, USA were represented among the donors. CD4+ T cells were enriched by magnetic negative selection; naive cells were then positively selected on CD45RA, and the negative fraction formed the memory subset. After blood collection by leukapheresis, PBMCs were isolated using Ficoll-Histopaque density gradient centrifugation and then cryopreserved in the vapor phase of liquid nitrogen. Analytical flow cytometry was used to check the purity and quantity of every magnetically sorted T cell population. From each sorted fraction, genomic DNA was isolated and quantified by UV absorbance on a Nanodrop 2000c.

The data stem from a study of shared clonotypes between healthy human individuals (dated by TCRdb to about 2020). About the study as a whole: Three men and two women, aged 18 to 49 years, made up the cohort. To increase sequencing depth and limit assay-specific biases, different laboratories used diverse techniques to prepare libraries and sequence TCR repertoires. For each donor, CD4 naive and CD4 memory were each run on three plates, CD8 naive on two plates, and CD8 memory on one plate. The study deeply sequenced blood TCR repertoires of about 5 healthy adults to estimate repertoire size and the extent of clonotype sharing between individuals. Each donor's leukapheresis produced roughly between roughly 0.85 and 9.5 billion PBMCs.

Study-wide findings and limitations: Sampling was restricted to blood, and TCR repertoires in tissue are likely to differ from TCR repertoires in blood. Pairwise subsampling led to the expectation that sequencing depth would affect the degree of clonotype sharing among donors. Estimated clonotype richness was generally larger for naive than for memory subsets. Because the study included only a small number of donors, the genetic and exposure-history diversity represented was limited. Rarefaction of sorted-subset datasets indicated incomplete sequencing despite the large sequencing depth. Sharing across several donors was observed for roughly 5% of naive CD4, 3% to 4% of naive CD8, 2% to 2.5% of memory CD4, and roughly 0.4% of memory CD8 clonotypes. Compared with non-shared clonotypes, the clonotypes found in all four sorted-subset donors had higher generation probabilities.

Using the deep immunoSEQ assay, multiplex PCR amplified TCR CDR3 regions from genomic DNA. Genomic DNA extracted from each cell subset was distributed evenly over all wells of several immunoSEQ 96-well plates, and each plate served as one replicate. For sorted subsets, approximately 190 ng genomic DNA, equal to 30,000 or so T cell genomes, was loaded into each replicate PCR. Purified libraries were quantified with a Qubit 3.0 fluorometer, sized on a Bioanalyzer 2100, and re-quantified with the KAPA Library Quantification kit. Every immunoSEQ 96-well plate was sequenced on a separate single-read 150-cycle Illumina NextSeq 550 flow cell. In the source study's methods: Because only junctional sequences without quality scores were contained in the immunoSEQ output, filtering matching that applied to full-length reads could not be performed. To assign V/J genes and CDR3, sequences were annotated against IMGT germline references using PyIR, a Python wrapper for IgBLAST v1.9. Any read was removed if the V/J assignment was weak (E-value above 1e-6), the CDR3 was missing, or the read contained stop codons, out-of-frame junctions, or ambiguous translated residues. V3J clonotypes were defined as sequences sharing the same inferred V gene, J gene, and CDR3 amino acid sequence. The percentage overlap between two repertoires was calculated by dividing the number of shared unique clonotypes by the size of the smaller repertoire. Three approaches were used to assess repertoire richness: RTK rarefaction, the Chao1 estimator, and Recon v2.1 estimates of unobserved clonotypes. Generation probabilities were computed with OLGA for all TCRbeta clonotypes obtained by the gDNA method from a few donors. Imported from immuneACCESS, the table was reduced by TCRdb to in-frame sequences with V and J called. These copies leave out some clones; in studies compared against another copy, an unresolved V gene accounts for under half, and the cause of the remainder is not known. V, J and clone size reflect that table, while D and trimming were determined from the DNA. Here the sample has roughly 2.2 million clones; 85% to 95% occur a single time. The ten largest account for 0.3% to 0.4% of the sample.

The CDR3 runs 15 residues from the cysteine to the phenylalanine. The retained sequence is limited to the CDR3, 45 bases, with the frame set at the first base. Clipping removes 4 bases from V and 4 bases from J, with 7 as the unmatched junction base count. As encoded in the germline V gene, CDR1 is SGHTS while CDR2 is YDEGEE. The sequencing sample was made of naive CD4+ T cells from PBMCs. The sample's cell subset or site label, in plain terms: CD45RA+ positively selected. The rearranged chain carries TRBV5-8 and TRBJ2-3; the central 9 bases match TRBD2. This sequence was found in a man between 18 and 29 years old in good health. Some clones in this sample may be carry-over from other donors' samples. The DNA reads TGTGCCAGCAGCATTAGCGGGAGTGGGGCAGATACGCAGTATTTT. Its coded protein is CASSISGSGADTQYF. With the portions outside the CDR3 filled from the reference TRBV5-8 and TRBJ2-3 genes, the complete variable region becomes EAGVTQSPTHLIKTRGQQATLRCSPISGHTSVYWYQQALGLGLQFLLWYDEGEERNRGNFPPRFSGRQFPNYSSELNVNALELEDSALYLCASSISGSGADTQYFGPGTRLTVL.